The 12 T cell receptor beta chains reported below all come from one sample, sequenced in a study of cytomegalovirus exposure and HLA in healthy donors. The PCR contained 60 Vbeta and 13 Jbeta primers. Clones were sequenced by immunoSEQ multiplex PCR, and TCRdb holds only the in-frame ones, with some missing. Of approximately 190,000 clones listed, about four fifths are singletons. Source material: PBMCs. These receptors all come from a woman aged 25 to 39 in good health and CMV-seropositive.

This clone was detected only a few times. This chain joins TRBV5-1 and TRBJ2-3, with no clear D. The CDR3 has 14 amino acids. Germline CDR1 is SGHRS and CDR2 is YFSETQ. V lost 3 bases and J lost 4, with 12 bases in between. CDR3 amino acids: CASSSNPGADTQYF. DNA for the CDR3: TGCGCCAGCAGCTCGAACCCCGGAGCAGATACGCAGTATTTT. Full variable domain (remainder filled in from reference TRBV5-1 and TRBJ2-3): KAGVTQTPRYLIKTRGQQVTLSCSPISGHRSVSWYQQTPGQGLQFLFEYFSETQRNKGNFPGRFSGRQFSNSRSEMNVSTLELGDSALYLCASSSNPGADTQYFGPGTRLTVL.

This clone was observed a handful of times. CDR3 loop: CASNQDRAEYGYTF. The CDR3 region has the DNA TGCGCCAGCAATCAAGACAGGGCTGAGTATGGCTACACCTTC. The chain recombines TRBV5-1 with TRBJ1-2; 7 bases are shared with TRBD1. Per the germline V gene, CDR1 is SGHRS and CDR2 is YFSETQ. CDR3 size: 14 residues. Trimming at V came to 6 bases and at J to 5 bases, leaving 10 bases not matched to a gene.

The V gene is TRBV5-4, the J gene TRBJ2-5; 7 bases are a match to TRBD1. The CDR3 covers 20 residues. The germline V gene encodes CDR1 SGHNT and CDR2 YYREEE (reference sequence). The junction had 26 bases not matched to a gene; V was cut back by 4 bases and J by 5 bases. DNA for the CDR3: TGTGCCAGCAGCCAGCCGACAGGGTCCACACGTGGGGGAGTGACGGAGACCCAGTACTTC. Translation: CASSQPTGSTRGGVTETQYF. The full variable domain, with the rest looked up from reference TRBV5-4 and TRBJ2-5, is ETGVTQSPTHLIKTRGQQVTLRCSSQSGHNTVSWYQQALGQGPQFIFQYYREEENGRGNFPPRFSGLQFPNYSSELNVNALELDDSALYLCASSQPTGSTRGGVTETQYFGPGTRLLVL.

The chain combines TRBV4-2 with TRBJ1-1; no clear D. CDR3 length: 14 amino acids. Trimming removed 4 bases from V and 5 bases from J, with 14 bases in between. Germline assignment: CDR1 LGHNA and CDR2 YNFKEQ. CDR3 bases: TGTGCCAGCAGCCCGCGCGGCCCGGATACTGAAGCTTTCTTT. Residues: CASSPRGPDTEAFF.

The CDR3 here is CASSLVWGGIDTQYF. CDR3 in DNA: TGTGCCAGCAGCCTCGTCTGGGGAGGTATAGATACGCAGTATTTT. V gene TRBV7-3 combines with J gene TRBJ2-3; possible D gene TRBD2, 6 bases. This CDR3 is 15 amino acids long. V lost 5 bases and J 5 bases, leaving 17 bases between the germline ends. Germline V gene sequence: CDR1 SGHTA, CDR2 FQGTGA. The whole variable domain, filled in from reference TRBV7-3 and TRBJ2-3, reads GAGVSQTPSNKVTEKGKYVELRCDPISGHTALYWYRQSLGQGPEFLIYFQGTGAADDSGLPNDRFFAVRPEGSVSTLKIQRTERGDSAVYLCASSLVWGGIDTQYFGPGTRLTVL.

This chain links TRBV27 with TRBJ2-3, with D perhaps matching TRBD1 (5 bases). With 1 base removed from V and 3 bases from J, the gap between germline ends came to 11 bases. Germline CDR1 reads MNHEY; CDR2 reads SMNVEV (reference sequence). The CDR3 spans 15 residues. In DNA form, the CDR3 reads TGTGCCAGCAGTTTATGGGGCTCAAGGACAGATACGCAGTATTTT. This translates into CASSLWGSRTDTQYF.

The gene calls are TRBV2 and TRBJ2-7; 7 bases agree with TRBD1. Germline V gene sequence: CDR1 SNHLY, CDR2 FYNNEI. The trim removed 6 bases at V and 2 bases at J, leaving 7 bases unmatched. This CDR3 is 14 amino acids long. The CDR3: CASREHRGTYEQYF. The CDR3, as DNA: TGTGCCAGCAGAGAACACAGGGGAACCTACGAGCAGTACTTC.

The rearrangement uses TRBV5-1 and TRBJ2-7; the D gene is possibly TRBD1 (5 bases). CDR3 length: 14 amino acids. CDR1 SGHRS and CDR2 YFSETQ come from the germline V gene. V lost 4 bases to trimming and J lost 0 bases, with 11 bases between them. CDR3 amino acids: CASSLDMASYEQYF. The CDR3 DNA reads as TGCGCCAGCAGCCTGGACATGGCCTCCTACGAGCAGTACTTC.

The rearrangement joins TRBV10-1 to TRBJ2-4, with TRBD1 as a possible D gene (5 bases). V shed 4 bases and J shed 1 base, with 5 bases lying between them. Germline CDR1 WNHNN, CDR2 SYGVQD (reference sequence). The CDR3 has 13 amino acids. In nucleotides, the CDR3 is TGCGCCAGCAGTGCAGGGGCCAAAAACATTCAGTACTTC. Translating it yields CASSAGAKNIQYF.

The chain is built from TRBV9 and TRBJ2-1, with D perhaps TRBD2 (6 bases). The V gene's germline CDR1 is SGDLS and CDR2 YYNGEE. Trimming cost V 0 bases and J 6 bases, with 19 bases left between them. This CDR3 spans 17 amino acids. CDR3 in amino acids: CASSVASGRWIVNEQFF. In DNA form, the CDR3 reads TGTGCCAGCAGCGTAGCTTCTGGGAGGTGGATTGTCAATGAGCAGTTCTTC. The whole variable domain, remainder taken from reference TRBV9 and TRBJ2-1, is DSGVTQTPKHLITATGQRVTLRCSPRSGDLSVYWYQQSLDQGLQFLIQYYNGEERAKGNILERFSAQQFPDLHSELNLSSLELGDSALYFCASSVASGRWIVNEQFFGPGTRLTVL.

This rearrangement joins TRBV4-2 to TRBJ1-1, with TRBD1 identical over 10 bases. CDR1 is LGHNA and CDR2 is YNFKEQ in the germline V gene. V lost 4 bases to trimming and J lost 4 bases; unmatched junction nucleotides: 9. CDR3 size: 16 residues. The CDR3 reads CASSLRQGAEGTEAFF. The CDR3 coding sequence is TGTGCCAGCAGCCTCCGACAGGGGGCGGAGGGCACTGAAGCTTTCTTT.

V gene TRBV10-1 combines with J gene TRBJ1-3; no firm D call. V shed 5 bases and J shed 3 bases, with 11 bases lying between them. Looked up from germline, CDR1 is WNHNN and CDR2 is SYGVQD (reference sequence). The CDR3 sequence is 14 residues long. CDR3 region: CASSPRGSGNTIYF. The CDR3 region has the DNA TGCGCCAGCAGTCCCCGCGGGAGTGGAAACACCATATATTTT.